The text below deals with one T cell receptor beta chain. Per germline, CDR1 MNHEY and CDR2 SVGAGI. This CDR3 contains 16 residues. Trimming stripped 7 bases from V and 0 bases from J, with 18 bases between. The sample is drawn from a study of blood T cells in healthy people across ages. Then a second PCR, running about 7 to 11 cycles, was carried out with a sample-barcoded 5' primer and a J-beta primer mix. Using its own MiXCR run on the 5' RACE reads, TCRdb lists one record per CDR3 protein. The sample has more than 450,000 distinct CDR3 sequences; approximately 26% are singletons. The data also belong to a second study, concerning T cells of mothers and their children.

This receptor was identified in a boy aged 2 to 9 in good health. The sequencing input was blood. The V call is TRBV6-5, the J call TRBJ1-2; TRBD1 might be the D (5 bases). This chain's CDR3 is CASNSIRQRSNYGYTF. Written as DNA, the CDR3 is TGTGCCAGCAATAGCATAAGACAGAGATCTAACTATGGCTACACCTTC.